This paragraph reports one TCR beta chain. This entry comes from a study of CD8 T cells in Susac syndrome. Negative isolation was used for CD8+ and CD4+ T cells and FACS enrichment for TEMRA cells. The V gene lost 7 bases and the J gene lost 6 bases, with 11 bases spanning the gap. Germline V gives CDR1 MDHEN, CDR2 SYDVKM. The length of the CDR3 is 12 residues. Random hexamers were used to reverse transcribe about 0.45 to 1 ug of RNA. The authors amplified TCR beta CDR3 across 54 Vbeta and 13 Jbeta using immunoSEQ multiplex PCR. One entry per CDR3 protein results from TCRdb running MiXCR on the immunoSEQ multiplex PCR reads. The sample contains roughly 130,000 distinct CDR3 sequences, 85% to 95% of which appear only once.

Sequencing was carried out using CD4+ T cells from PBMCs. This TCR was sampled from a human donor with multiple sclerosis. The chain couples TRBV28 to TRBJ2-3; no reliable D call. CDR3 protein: CASTWGFDTQYF. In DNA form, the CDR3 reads TGTGCCAGCACATGGGGTTTCGATACGCAGTATTTT.